The clone carrying this T cell receptor beta chain was detected only a few times. Antigen specificity is unknown. The germline CDR1 and CDR2 sequences are KGHDR and SFDVKD. The CDR3 has 15 residues. The V gene lost 3 bases and the J gene lost 5 bases, with 13 bases spanning the gap. This entry comes from a study of post-analysis software for immune sequencing data. Study as a whole: Several disease courses (relapsing-remitting, secondary progressive and progressive-relapsing) of multiple sclerosis were included.

Unique molecular identifiers featured in each of the TCR beta cDNA libraries. cDNA molecules numbering 400,000 to 550,000 came from around 1 to 10 million T cells. TCRdb called the PCR reads again in MiXCR, with one record for every CDR3 protein. The table lists more than 450,000 distinct CDR3 sequences, 40% to 50% of them singletons. Study observations and caveats: F measure clustering grouped samples strongly by preparation batch. TRBV5-6, TRBV5-1 and TRBV20-1 belonged to a set of roughly five TRBV segments that were more frequent in patients than controls. Normalized Chao1 diversity in multiple sclerosis patients fell significantly below that of controls.

The chain combines TRBV24-1 with TRBJ2-1, with a weak D call TRBD1 (5 bases). Sequences were obtained from blood. The TCR comes from a girl aged 5-17 years with multiple sclerosis. DNA for the CDR3: TGTGCCACCAGTGATCCGAGAAGACAGCACAATGAGCAGTTCTTC. It translates to CATSDPRRQHNEQFF.